Below are 16 T cell receptor beta chains sequenced from a single sample in a study of blood T cell repertoires in COVID-19 (TCRdb year 2020). Receptor libraries were prepared by the immunoSEQ multiplex PCR assay. TCRdb re-hosts the immuneACCESS table, in-frame sequences only. Its copies lack some clones; in the studies checked, an unresolved V gene accounts for under half of them, and the cause for the rest is not known. This sample has 250,000 to 300,000 clones in its table, and about nine tenths of those were observed once. 1.2% of the sample goes to the ten largest clones. What was sequenced was PBMCs or T cells enriched from blood (not recorded which). The receptors stem from a human donor in a cohort exposed to, infected with or recovered from COVID-19 (not recorded which). The donor label of this sample is uncertain.

This clone was detected only a few times. The chain recombines TRBV24-1 with TRBJ2-2; 8 bases are shared with TRBD1. The length of the CDR3 is 15 residues. Germline V gene lookup returns CDR1 KGHDR and CDR2 SFDVKD. J lost 5 bases, V lost 5 bases, and 6 bases had no gene match. CDR3 DNA sequence: TGTGCCACCAGTGTTCAGGGGGCTGATACCGGGGAGCTGTTTTTT. It specifies CATSVQGADTGELFF.

In its sample, this clone was seen once. This CDR3 is CASSSPRESSYNSPLHF. CDR3 bases: TGTGCCAGCAGTTCCCCGCGGGAGAGCTCCTATAATTCACCCCTCCACTTT. The rearrangement links TRBV6-4 to TRBJ1-6, with D uncertain. The CDR3 is 17 amino acids. V lost 5 bases and J 0 bases, leaving 14 bases between the germline ends. The V gene's germline CDR1 is MRHNA and CDR2 SNTAGT.

This clone was seen just once. CDR3 bases: TGTGCCAGCAGCCCGACCGTTCAGGGGGCTTACACCGGGGAGCTGTTTTTT. As protein: CASSPTVQGAYTGELFF. The chain links TRBV11-3 to TRBJ2-2, with 8 bases aligning to TRBD1. CDR3 size: 17 residues. The germline V gene has CDR1 SGHNT and CDR2 YENEEA. The junction had 11 bases not matched to a gene; V was cut back by 5 bases and J by 3 bases.

This clone was found once. The rearrangement joins TRBV27 to TRBJ1-1; maybe TRBD1 (6 bases). V was pared by 5 bases and J by 3 bases, with 16 bases between. The CDR3 sequence is 15 residues long. Per the germline V gene, CDR1 is MNHEY and CDR2 is SMNVEV (reference sequence). The CDR3, as DNA: TGTGCCAGCAGTGGGGCGGGCAGGGGACACACTGAAGCTTTCTTT. Translated, it gives CASSGAGRGHTEAFF.

V gene TRBV27 combines with J gene TRBJ1-2; no definite D call. The germline V gene has CDR1 MNHEY and CDR2 SMNVEV (reference sequence). The V end was cut by 3 bases, the J end by 2 bases, with 10 bases between. The CDR3 totals 14 residues. In DNA form, the CDR3 reads TGTGCCAGCAGTTTGGCGGGGTCGAACTATGGCTACACCTTC. This codes for CASSLAGSNYGYTF.

This chain connects TRBV30 to TRBJ1-4; a possible D gene is TRBD1 (5 bases). Trimming removed 7 bases from V and 4 bases from J, with 13 bases in between. Germline CDR1 is GTSNPN and CDR2 is SVGIG (reference sequence). The CDR3 runs 13 residues. The CDR3 loop reads CAYPWTRNEKLFF. CDR3 sequence (DNA): TGTGCCTACCCGTGGACACGTAATGAAAAACTGTTTTTT.

In this sample, this clone turned up once. V usage is TRBV6-5 and J usage is TRBJ1-2, with 11 bases identical to TRBD1. With V trimmed by 6 bases and J by 5 bases, 5 bases remained unmatched. This CDR3 has 14 residues. CDR1 and CDR2 (germline): MNHEY, SVGAGI. The CDR3 sequence: CASRPGTGGYGYTF. The CDR3 nucleotides read TGTGCCAGCAGGCCCGGGACAGGGGGTTATGGCTACACCTTC.

The genes are TRBV2 and TRBJ1-1, with a weak D call TRBD1 (5 bases). Per the germline V gene, CDR1 is SNHLY and CDR2 is FYNNEI. Trimming pared 1 base from V and 8 bases from J, leaving 14 bases between. The CDR3 has 14 residues. CDR3 sequence reads: CASSEGNRPTEAFF. The CDR3 DNA sequence: TGTGCCAGCAGTGAAGGGAACAGGCCGACCGAAGCTTTCTTT. Combining the CDR3 with reference TRBV2 and TRBJ1-1 gives the whole variable domain EPEVTQTPSHQVTQMGQEVILRCVPISNHLYFYWYRQILGQKVEFLVSFYNNEISEKSEIFDDQFSVERPDGSNFTLKIRSTKLEDSAMYFCASSEGNRPTEAFFGQGTRLTVV.

There are a few counts of this clone. The rearrangement links TRBV30 to TRBJ1-1; possibly TRBD1 for D (6 bases). The CDR3 totals 12 residues. With 6 bases removed from V and 11 bases from J, the gap between germline ends came to 19 bases. CDR1 is GTSNPN and CDR2 is SVGIG in the germline V gene (reference sequence). Here the CDR3 reads CACRGREGTAFF. CDR3 DNA sequence: TGTGCCTGTCGGGGGCGGGAGGGGACCGCTTTCTTT. Full variable domain (rest looked up from reference TRBV30 and TRBJ1-1): SQTIHQWPATLVQPVGSPLSLECTVEGTSNPNLYWYRQAAGRGLQLLFYSVGIGQISSEVPQNLSASRPQDRQFILSSKKLLLSDSGFYLCACRGREGTAFFGQGTRLTVV.

The chain links TRBV10-3 to TRBJ1-3; D not resolved. CDR1 is ENHRY and CDR2 is SYGVKD in the germline V gene. The CDR3 has 14 amino acids. Trimming cost V 4 bases and J 0 bases, with 7 bases left between them. CDR3 in amino acids: CAISGEYSGNTIYF. CDR3 coding DNA: TGTGCCATCAGTGGAGAATACTCTGGAAACACCATATATTTT.

This clone has a single count. This chain joins TRBV3-1 (or the pseudogene TRBV3-2) and TRBJ2-7; no definite D call. V lost 3 bases to trimming and J lost 6 bases, with 6 bases between them. This CDR3 spans 11 amino acids. CDR1 and CDR2 from the germline V gene are LGHDT and YNNKEL (reference sequence). The CDR3 loop reads CASSHLSEQYF. CDR3 sequence (DNA): TGTGCCAGCAGCCATTTATCCGAGCAGTACTTC.

The V gene is TRBV18, the J gene TRBJ2-3; 8 bases line up with TRBD1. V shed 4 bases, J shed 4 bases, and the junction held 1 base outside the gene matches. Germline assignment: CDR1 KGHSH and CDR2 LQKENI. The length of the CDR3 is 13 residues. In nucleotides, the CDR3 is TGTGCCAGCTCACAACAGGGGGCAGATACGCAGTATTTT. As protein: CASSQQGADTQYF.

The chain joins TRBV12-5 to TRBJ1-3; a possible D gene is TRBD1 (6 bases). CDR3 size: 15 residues. Looked up from germline, CDR1 is LGHNT and CDR2 is FRNRAP. V shed 1 base and J shed 4 bases, with 11 bases lying between them. The CDR3 loop is CASGLGQVNGNTIYF. CDR3 nucleotide sequence: TGTGCTAGTGGTTTGGGACAGGTAAACGGAAACACCATATATTTT.

The sample holds a few counts of this clone. V is TRBV18 and J is TRBJ1-1; the D is unclear. The CDR3 has 13 amino acids. The ends were cut back, 4 bases at V and 0 bases at J, with 6 bases in the middle. Germline CDR1 KGHSH, CDR2 LQKENI. The CDR3 spells CASSLRLNTEAFF. For the CDR3, the DNA is TGTGCCAGCTCACTCAGGTTGAACACTGAAGCTTTCTTT.

The gene calls are TRBV19 and TRBJ1-6, with 7 bases aligning to TRBD1. V shed 5 bases, J shed 12 bases, and the junction held 7 bases outside the gene matches. The CDR3 runs to 13 residues. Germline V lookup: CDR1 LNHDA, CDR2 SQIVND (reference sequence). This CDR3 reads CASSRGQAGPLHF. The CDR3 DNA follows: TGTGCCAGTAGTCGTGGACAGGCGGGACCCCTCCACTTT.

V is TRBV24-1 and J is TRBJ2-3; no reliable D call. This CDR3 has 16 residues. V was pared by 1 base and J by 0 bases, with 10 bases between. From germline, CDR1 is KGHDR and CDR2 SFDVKD. This CDR3 is CATSDFRFSSTDTQYF. The DNA of the CDR3 is TGTGCCACCAGTGATTTTCGGTTTTCTAGCACAGATACGCAGTATTTT.